This T cell receptor beta chain was obtained from a study of T-cell reconstitution after alpha-beta-depleted transplantation in children. Unique molecular identifiers were built into the TCRbeta library. MiXCR was run by TCRdb on the PCR reads, yielding one entry per CDR3 protein. The table has 350,000 to 450,000 distinct CDR3 sequences, about 14% seen once. The CDR3 loop spans 12 amino acids. CDR1 is DFQATT, CDR2 SNEGSKA, per germline (reference sequence). V was pared by 6 bases and J by 1 base, with 9 bases between. There are many counts of this clonotype. The specimen comprised PBMCs, sampled from the stem cell graft. This TCR came from a human donor who donated a stem cell graft to a child with Fanconi anemia. The chain recombines TRBV20-1 with TRBJ2-5, with D perhaps TRBD2 (5 bases). CDR3 coding DNA: TGCAGTGCGGGGAGTCTCCAAGAGACCCAGTACTTC. It yields the protein CSAGSLQETQYF.